The clone carrying this T cell receptor beta chain appeared a single time. Germline V CDR1 and CDR2: LNHDA, SQIVND (reference sequence). The CDR3 extends over 15 amino acids. V lost 6 bases to trimming and J lost 0 bases, with 11 bases between them. This specimen belongs to a study of blood T cell repertoires in COVID-19. The table came from immunoSEQ multiplex PCR; TCRdb's copy has only in-frame clones and leaves some out. The table records some 110,000 clones, over 60% of them present only once. The receptor was isolated from an elderly man with COVID-19, enrolled during active disease. Sequencing was performed on peripheral blood. V gene TRBV19 combines with J gene TRBJ1-4; D unclear. Here the CDR3 DNA reads TGTGCCAGTAGCACATATTTCGCAACTAATGAAAAACTGTTTTTT. Encoded protein: CASSTYFATNEKLFF.